This TCR beta chain derives from a study of control samples from healthy donors and cancer patients. With 5 bases removed from V and 7 bases from J, the gap between germline ends came to 18 bases. Germline V gene sequence: CDR1 SGHRS, CDR2 YFSETQ. The CDR3 length is 15 residues. TCRdb keeps only in-frame clones here, not all; method: immunoSEQ multiplex PCR. The sample lists 150,000 to 200,000 clones, about 93% seen once, with over 3.5% in the top ten. This receptor was obtained from a woman aged 55 to 70 in good health. Material for sequencing was blood. V is TRBV5-1 and J is TRBJ2-2; no clear D. The CDR3 loop reads CASRYSQLGDGELFF. The CDR3 nucleotides read TGCGCCAGCAGATATTCCCAGTTGGGTGACGGGGAGCTGTTTTTT.